These 21 T cell receptor beta chains were all obtained from the same sample, sequenced in a study of shared clonotypes between healthy human individuals. Repertoires were generated with immunoSEQ multiplex PCR, while TCRdb's copy carries only in-frame clones and drops some. The table lists under 600,000 clones, around 97% of them singletons, with approximately 0.057% in the top ten. Material for sequencing was naive CD4+ T cells sorted from blood. The subset is: CD45RA+ positively selected. These receptors were collected from a woman between 25 and 40 years old in good health.

The chain recombines TRBV28 with TRBJ1-1, with D perhaps TRBD1 (5 bases). V lost 6 bases and J 5 bases, leaving 19 bases between the germline ends. Per the germline V gene, CDR1 is MDHEN and CDR2 is SYDVKM. The CDR3 is 15 residues long. CDR3 sequence: CASSLSSGSQTEAFF. The DNA for the CDR3 is TGTGCCAGCAGCCTGAGCTCAGGGAGTCAAACTGAAGCTTTCTTT.

This sequence joins TRBV5-1 and TRBJ2-1, with D possibly TRBD1 on 5 matching bases. V was trimmed by 1 base and J by 0 bases, leaving 8 bases between them. The CDR3 totals 15 residues. Germline loops: CDR1 SGHRS, CDR2 YFSETQ. The CDR3 nucleotides are TGCGCCAGCAGCTTGACACAGGTCTCCTACAATGAGCAGTTCTTC. Its translation is CASSLTQVSYNEQFF.

The genes are TRBV19 and TRBJ2-1; 8 positions match TRBD2. The CDR3 loop spans 16 amino acids. Germline loops: CDR1 LNHDA, CDR2 SQIVND (reference sequence). V trimming: 3 bases; J trimming: 6 bases; junction bases outside the gene matches: 10. The CDR3: CASSIIAGYPGNEQFF. For the CDR3, the DNA is TGTGCCAGTAGTATTATAGCGGGATACCCCGGCAATGAGCAGTTCTTC. Based on the CDR3 plus reference TRBV19 and TRBJ2-1, the full variable domain is DGGITQSPKYLFRKEGQNVTLSCEQNLNHDAMYWYRQDPGQGLRLIYYSQIVNDFQKGDIAEGYSVSREKKESFPLTVTSAQKNPTAFYLCASSIIAGYPGNEQFFGPGTRLTVL.

V gene TRBV30 combines with J gene TRBJ2-5; the D gene is possibly TRBD2 (5 bases). Trimming pared 1 base from V and 5 bases from J, leaving 17 bases between. The length of the CDR3 is 15 residues. Germline CDR1 and CDR2: GTSNPN and SVGIG (reference sequence). This CDR3 reads CAWSAGGGRWETQYF. CDR3 coding DNA: TGTGCCTGGAGTGCTGGCGGAGGAAGGTGGGAGACCCAGTACTTC.

The chain is built from TRBV7-2 and TRBJ2-2, with 9 bases lining up with TRBD2. The CDR3 extends over 15 amino acids. V shed 5 bases, J shed 7 bases, and the junction held 8 bases outside the gene matches. Germline CDR1 reads SGHTA; CDR2 reads FQGNSA. The CDR3 loop is CASSIWTSAFGELFF. CDR3 DNA: TGTGCCAGCAGCATATGGACTAGCGCTTTCGGGGAGCTGTTTTTT.

This clone was recorded only once. The chain links TRBV7-6 to TRBJ2-7; D may correspond to TRBD1 or TRBD2 (5 bases each). Looked up from germline, CDR1 is SGHVS and CDR2 is FNYEAQ. V gave up 1 base and J gave up 5 bases, with 15 bases separating them. The CDR3 length is 15 residues. CDR3: CASSLVFGDPHEQYF. DNA of the CDR3: TGTGCCAGCAGCTTAGTATTCGGGGACCCCCACGAGCAGTACTTC. The whole variable domain, remainder taken from reference TRBV7-6 and TRBJ2-7, is GAGVSQSPRYKVTKRGQDVALRCDPISGHVSLYWYRQALGQGPEFLTYFNYEAQQDKSGLPNDRFSAERPEGSISTLTIQRTEQRDSAMYRCASSLVFGDPHEQYFGPGTRLTVT.

V gene TRBV5-1 combines with J gene TRBJ1-3; TRBD1 aligns across 8 bases. Germline-derived CDR1 and CDR2 are SGHRS and YFSETQ. V gave up 4 bases and J gave up 1 base; unmatched junction bases: 4. This CDR3 has 15 residues. CDR3 residues: CASSPDRESGNTIYF. CDR3 DNA sequence: TGCGCCAGCAGCCCGGACAGGGAATCTGGAAACACCATATATTTT. Based on the CDR3 plus reference TRBV5-1 and TRBJ1-3, the full variable domain is KAGVTQTPRYLIKTRGQQVTLSCSPISGHRSVSWYQQTPGQGLQFLFEYFSETQRNKGNFPGRFSGRQFSNSRSEMNVSTLELGDSALYLCASSPDRESGNTIYFGEGSWLTVV.

The rearrangement uses TRBV5-7 and TRBJ1-6; weak D call: TRBD1 (5 bases). TRBV5-7 is flagged as an ORF with uncertain function. This CDR3 is built from 18 residues. V shed 3 bases and J shed 5 bases, with 21 bases lying between them. The CDR3 nucleotides read TGTGCCAGCAGCTCGCTTGGGAGGAGGGGCATGGATAATTCACCCCTCCACTTT. As protein: CASSSLGRRGMDNSPLHF.

In the case of this clone: Additional DNA sequences in this sample encode the identical CDR3. This chain joins TRBV2 and TRBJ1-3; D is unresolved. Trimming took 5 bases from V and 0 from J, leaving 5 bases between them. Per the germline V gene, CDR1 is SNHLY and CDR2 is FYNNEI. This CDR3 has 13 amino acids. The CDR3 loop reads CASSSDSGNTIYF. CDR3 sequence (DNA): TGTGCCAGCAGTTCCGACTCTGGAAACACCATATATTTT.

The chain uses TRBV7-2 and TRBJ2-1; D unclear. The CDR3 loop spans 13 amino acids. Trimming took 1 base from V and 5 from J, leaving 6 bases between them. Looked up from germline, CDR1 is SGHTA and CDR2 is FQGNSA. In DNA, the CDR3 is TGTGCCAGCAGCTTAGGTCGTAACAATGAGCAGTTCTTC. Its protein is CASSLGRNNEQFF.

This clone has a single count. This chain links TRBV7-6 with TRBJ2-2; D is unclear. Germline lookup yields CDR1 SGHVS and CDR2 FNYEAQ. The CDR3 contains 13 residues. V dropped 5 bases and J dropped 4 bases, with 8 bases sitting between them. The DNA of the CDR3 is TGTGCCAGCAGCCTAGACACCACCGGGGAGCTGTTTTTT. Protein sequence: CASSLDTTGELFF. Based on the CDR3 plus reference TRBV7-6 and TRBJ2-2, the full variable domain is GAGVSQSPRYKVTKRGQDVALRCDPISGHVSLYWYRQALGQGPEFLTYFNYEAQQDKSGLPNDRFSAERPEGSISTLTIQRTEQRDSAMYRCASSLDTTGELFFGEGSRLTVL.

This chain connects TRBV2 to TRBJ2-3, with D tentatively TRBD2 (5 bases). With 6 bases removed from V and 4 bases from J, the gap between germline ends came to 23 bases. The CDR3 runs to 17 residues. CDR1 and CDR2 (germline): SNHLY, FYNNEI. CDR3 sequence: CASRLDKQRGLADTQYF. The CDR3 DNA is TGTGCCAGCAGACTGGATAAACAACGCGGGTTGGCAGATACGCAGTATTTT.

This clone appeared a single time. V and J are TRBV28 and TRBJ2-7; tentatively, D is TRBD2 (5 bases). V dropped 3 bases and J dropped 1 base, with 13 bases sitting between them. CDR1 is MDHEN and CDR2 is SYDVKM in the germline V gene. CDR3 length: 15 residues. CDR3 sequence (DNA): TGTGCCAGCAGTTTTCTTGGCGGGCTTTCCTACGAGCAGTACTTC. It encodes CASSFLGGLSYEQYF. The complete variable domain, with remaining parts taken from reference TRBV28 and TRBJ2-7, reads DVKVTQSSRYLVKRTGEKVFLECVQDMDHENMFWYRQDPGLGLRLIYFSYDVKMKEKGDIPEGYSVSREKKERFSLILESASTNQTSMYLCASSFLGGLSYEQYFGPGTRLTVT.

The CDR3: CASSSDSRGLNTEAFF. The CDR3 nucleotides are TGTGCCAGCAGCTCCGACAGCAGGGGGTTGAACACTGAAGCTTTCTTT. The chain employs TRBV5-4 and TRBJ1-1, with TRBD1 identical over 7 bases. Germline V gene lookup returns CDR1 SGHNT and CDR2 YYREEE (reference sequence). The trim removed 3 bases at V and 0 bases at J, leaving 8 bases unmatched. The CDR3 spans 16 residues.

The CDR3 region is CASSAGQITDTQYF. The DNA of the CDR3 is TGTGCCAGCAGCGCGGGACAGATCACAGATACGCAGTATTTT. This chain joins TRBV7-9 and TRBJ2-3, with D maybe TRBD1 (7 bases). Trimming took 5 bases from V and 2 from J, leaving 11 bases between them. Germline-derived CDR1 and CDR2 are SEHNR and FQNEAQ (reference sequence). The CDR3 is made up of 14 amino acids.

The chain uses TRBV25-1 and TRBJ1-1, with a tentative D call TRBD1 (5 bases). The length of the CDR3 is 13 residues. Between the trimmed V and J ends, which lost 6 bases and 5 bases, there was a span of 13 bases. In germline, CDR1 is MGHDK, CDR2 SYGVNS. In DNA, the CDR3 is TGTGCCAGCAGCGACGGGGCAGGAACTGAAGCTTTCTTT. Protein sequence: CASSDGAGTEAFF.

The chain recombines TRBV7-8 with TRBJ1-5; 9 positions match TRBD1. Trimming at V came to 1 base and at J to 4 bases, leaving 2 bases not matched to a gene. Looked up from germline, CDR1 is SGHVS and CDR2 is FQNEAQ. The CDR3 runs 15 residues. CDR3 nucleotides: TGTGCCAGCAGCTTAGACGGGACAGGGAATCAGCCCCAGCATTTT. It translates to CASSLDGTGNQPQHF.

The chain has TRBV7-2 and TRBJ1-1; D call uncertain. Trimming pared 6 bases from V and 0 bases from J, leaving 11 bases between. This CDR3 contains 14 residues. The germline CDR1 and CDR2 sequences are SGHTA and FQGNSA. The CDR3 loop is CASSPVGLNTEAFF. CDR3 sequence (DNA): TGTGCCAGCAGTCCAGTGGGTCTGAACACTGAAGCTTTCTTT. Drawing the rest from reference TRBV7-2 and TRBJ1-1, the complete variable domain is GAGVSQSPSNKVTEKGKDVELRCDPISGHTALYWYRQSLGQGLEFLIYFQGNSAPDKSGLPSDRFSAERTGGSVSTLTIQRTQQEDSAVYLCASSPVGLNTEAFFGQGTRLTVV.

The V and J genes are TRBV21-1 and TRBJ2-3; no check of the table's D call, TRBD1, against the DNA was made. TRBV21-1 is an annotated pseudogene. The CDR3 covers 15 residues. The CDR3 region has the DNA TGTGCCAGCAGACCGCGGGACAGAGGGATAGATACGCAGTATTTT. It translates to CASRPRDRGIDTQYF.

The chain joins TRBV28 to TRBJ2-1; maybe TRBD2 (6 bases). Looked up from germline, CDR1 is MDHEN and CDR2 is SYDVKM. Trimming took off 6 bases at V and 6 bases at J, with 24 bases between the two ends. The CDR3 length is 17 residues. In DNA form, the CDR3 reads TGTGCCAGCAGCTCCCCTGGCGGGATTCAAAGGGGCAATGAGCAGTTCTTC. Amino acids: CASSSPGGIQRGNEQFF.

This sequence joins TRBV7-2 and TRBJ2-1; the match to TRBD1 covers 9 bases. From germline, CDR1 is SGHTA and CDR2 FQGNSA. The J segment lost 1 base and the V segment lost 5 bases, leaving 3 bases of the junction unmatched. This CDR3 is built from 15 residues. For the CDR3, the DNA is TGTGCCAGCAGCCTCGGGACAGGGTCCTACAATGAGCAGTTCTTC. Amino acid sequence: CASSLGTGSYNEQFF. The variable domain in full, with the rest retrieved from reference TRBV7-2 and TRBJ2-1, is GAGVSQSPSNKVTEKGKDVELRCDPISGHTALYWYRQSLGQGLEFLIYFQGNSAPDKSGLPSDRFSAERTGGSVSTLTIQRTQQEDSAVYLCASSLGTGSYNEQFFGPGTRLTVL.